A single sample gave rise to the 17 T cell receptor beta chains below, sequenced in a study of blood T cell repertoires in COVID-19. TCRdb keeps only in-frame clones here, not all; method: immunoSEQ multiplex PCR. This table holds around 230,000 clones, 70% to 90% found once. The sample comprised PBMCs or T cells enriched from blood (not recorded which). All receptors come from a woman in her forties with acute COVID-19.

This clone was observed a handful of times. The chain links TRBV28 to TRBJ2-2; D gene uncertain. CDR1 is MDHEN and CDR2 is SYDVKM in the germline V gene. V lost 3 bases to trimming and J lost 7 bases, with 12 bases between them. The length of the CDR3 is 14 residues. CDR3 protein: CASSFTGAVGELFF. In nucleotides, the CDR3 is TGTGCCAGCAGTTTTACCGGTGCGGTCGGGGAGCTGTTTTTT.

The chain uses TRBV2 and TRBJ2-7; D might be TRBD2 (5 bases). The CDR3 extends over 12 amino acids. Germline V gene data show CDR1 as SNHLY and CDR2 as FYNNEI. Trimming stripped 4 bases from V and 4 bases from J, with 8 bases between. The CDR3 region has the DNA TGTGCCAGCAGTGTGAGGGATTACGAGCAGTACTTC. It specifies CASSVRDYEQYF.

The chain has TRBV6-5 and TRBJ1-2; D is unresolved. V was pared by 6 bases and J by 10 bases, with 12 bases between. Germline-derived CDR1 and CDR2 are MNHEY and SVGAGI. The CDR3 is made up of 11 amino acids. The CDR3 is CASRTSEDYTF. CDR3 in DNA: TGTGCCAGCAGGACCTCCGAGGACTACACCTTC.

The chain links TRBV6-6 to TRBJ1-2; D not certain. The CDR3 runs 18 residues. V was clipped by 5 bases and J by 4 bases, with 26 bases between them. Germline V gene lookup returns CDR1 MNHNY and CDR2 SVGAGI (reference sequence). The CDR3 protein is CASSPSIAYGISFYGYTF. Written as DNA, the CDR3 is TGTGCCAGCAGTCCCAGTATCGCGTACGGGATCTCCTTCTATGGCTACACCTTC.

This clone has just one count. At one end the junction does not follow the germline gene, possibly because of a read error. The chain links TRBV30 to TRBJ2-2, with 9 nucleotides matching TRBD2. CDR3 length equals 13 residues. Germline-derived CDR1 and CDR2 are GTSNPN and SVGIG (reference sequence). CDR3 bases: TGTGGCTGGGGACTAGCAGCAACCGGGGAGCTGTTTTTT. This translates into CGWGLAATGELFF.

The chain combines TRBV19 with TRBJ1-2; D might be TRBD1 (5 bases). The V and J ends lost 7 bases and 4 bases respectively, with 13 bases between them. The germline V gene has CDR1 LNHDA and CDR2 SQIVND (reference sequence). The CDR3 totals 13 residues. This CDR3 is CASKMTAIYGYTF. The CDR3 region has the DNA TGTGCCAGTAAGATGACAGCGATCTATGGCTACACCTTC.

This sequence joins TRBV3-1 (or the pseudogene TRBV3-2) and TRBJ1-5, with D perhaps TRBD1 (6 bases). The ends were cut back, 0 bases at V and 7 bases at J, with 19 bases in the middle. This CDR3 is 17 amino acids long. The germline CDR1 and CDR2 sequences are LGHDT and YNNKEL (reference sequence). Here the CDR3 DNA reads TGTGCCAGCAGCCAAGAACCCGAGACAGGAGGCCGCCAGCCCCAGCATTTT. Protein sequence: CASSQEPETGGRQPQHF.

The chain has TRBV7-6 and TRBJ2-7, with D possibly matching TRBD2 (6 bases). Germline V gives CDR1 SGHVS, CDR2 FNYEAQ. The CDR3 spans 15 residues. Trimming stripped 2 bases from V and 3 bases from J, with 14 bases between. The CDR3, as DNA: TGTGCCAGCAGCTTAAGGTCCGGGAGCGACTACGAGCAGTACTTC. Amino acids: CASSLRSGSDYEQYF.

V and J are TRBV5-1 and TRBJ2-1; TRBD2 matches at 10 bases. Germline V gives CDR1 SGHRS, CDR2 YFSETQ. The V segment lost 3 bases and the J segment 6 bases; nucleotides outside the gene matches: 3. The CDR3 is 14 amino acids. The CDR3: CASSSGLASNEQFF. DNA for the CDR3: TGCGCCAGCAGCTCGGGACTAGCGTCCAATGAGCAGTTCTTC.

This clone was counted a few times. The CDR3 loop reads CASSKARTASTDTQYF. CDR3 nucleotides: TGTGCCAGCAGCAAAGCGAGGACAGCTAGCACAGATACGCAGTATTTT. The chain recombines TRBV21-1 with TRBJ2-3; no DNA check was done on the table's D call, TRBD1. TRBV21-1 is tagged as a pseudogene. CDR3 length equals 16 residues.

This chain uses TRBV2 with TRBJ2-7; TRBD1 matches 10 bases. The CDR3 covers 13 residues. Unmatched junction bases numbered 5, after V lost 6 bases and J lost 6 bases. Germline V lookup: CDR1 SNHLY, CDR2 FYNNEI. DNA of the CDR3: TGTGCCAGCAGCAGGGACAGGGGATCCGAGCAGTACTTC. This gives the protein CASSRDRGSEQYF.

The chain carries TRBV19 and TRBJ1-5, with D possibly TRBD1 on 5 matching bases. Germline V gene sequence: CDR1 LNHDA, CDR2 SQIVND (reference sequence). The V gene lost 3 bases and the J gene lost 3 bases, with 12 bases spanning the gap. The CDR3 runs 15 residues. DNA of the CDR3: TGTGCCAGTAGTATCCAGGGAACGGTCAATCAGCCCCAGCATTTT. Amino acids: CASSIQGTVNQPQHF.

This clone occurred many times. The rearrangement joins TRBV2 to TRBJ2-7, with D possibly TRBD2 on 5 matching bases. Germline CDR1 is SNHLY and CDR2 is FYNNEI. This CDR3 contains 10 residues. Between the trimmed V and J ends, which lost 6 bases and 11 bases, there was a span of 11 bases. The CDR3 nucleotides are TGTGCCAGCAGACGAGAGGGAAAGTACTTC. The encoded protein is CASRREGKYF.

The chain couples TRBV5-1 to TRBJ1-1, with D tentatively TRBD1 (5 bases). Germline V CDR1 and CDR2: SGHRS, YFSETQ. V lost 4 bases and J 6 bases, leaving 7 bases between the germline ends. The CDR3 sequence is 11 residues long. CDR3 bases: TGCGCCAGCAGCCAAGGGGCTGAAGCTTTCTTT. This encodes CASSQGAEAFF.

This sequence joins TRBV2 and TRBJ2-5; 12 bases are a match to TRBD2. In germline, CDR1 is SNHLY, CDR2 FYNNEI. Losses at the gene ends were 9 bases for V and 4 bases for J; bases not matched to a gene: 9. The length of the CDR3 is 15 residues. The CDR3 bases are TGTGCCAGTAATGCGAAGGGACTAGCGGGAGAGACCCAGTACTTC. As protein: CASNAKGLAGETQYF.

The chain has TRBV7-3 and TRBJ2-5; 7 nucleotides match TRBD2. The J segment lost 5 bases and the V segment lost 1 base, leaving 10 bases of the junction unmatched. CDR1 is SGHTA and CDR2 is FQGTGA in the germline V gene. The length of the CDR3 is 16 residues. CDR3: CASSLIGGRVGETQYF. The CDR3, as DNA: TGTGCCAGCAGCTTAATAGGTGGGAGGGTGGGGGAGACCCAGTACTTC.

The chain has TRBV18 and TRBJ1-1; 10 bases map to TRBD1. CDR1 KGHSH and CDR2 LQKENI come from the germline V gene. Germline trimming cut 6 bases from V and 11 bases from J; bases unmatched to any gene: 12. The CDR3 has 14 amino acids. The CDR3 is CASSQPGTGAAAFF. CDR3 DNA: TGTGCCAGCTCCCAACCCGGGACAGGGGCGGCTGCTTTCTTT.